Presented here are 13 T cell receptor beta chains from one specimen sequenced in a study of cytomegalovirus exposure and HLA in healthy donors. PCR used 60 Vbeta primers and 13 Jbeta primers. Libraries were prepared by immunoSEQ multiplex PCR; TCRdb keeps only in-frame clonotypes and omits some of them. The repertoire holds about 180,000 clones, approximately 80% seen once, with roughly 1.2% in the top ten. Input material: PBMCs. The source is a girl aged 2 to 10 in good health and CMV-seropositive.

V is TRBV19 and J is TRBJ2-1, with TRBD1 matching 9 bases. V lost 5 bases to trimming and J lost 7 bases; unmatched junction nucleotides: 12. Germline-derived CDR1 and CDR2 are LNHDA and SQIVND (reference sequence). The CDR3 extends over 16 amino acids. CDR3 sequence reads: CASSLPTGGIYNEQFF. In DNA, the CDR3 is TGTGCCAGTAGTCTACCGACAGGGGGGATTTATAATGAGCAGTTCTTC.

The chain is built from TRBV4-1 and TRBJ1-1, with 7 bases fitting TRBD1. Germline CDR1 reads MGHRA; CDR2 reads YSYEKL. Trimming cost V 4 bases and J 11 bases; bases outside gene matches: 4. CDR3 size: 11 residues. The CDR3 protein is CASSPGGRAFF. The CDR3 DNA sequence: TGCGCCAGCAGCCCAGGGGGGAGGGCTTTCTTT.

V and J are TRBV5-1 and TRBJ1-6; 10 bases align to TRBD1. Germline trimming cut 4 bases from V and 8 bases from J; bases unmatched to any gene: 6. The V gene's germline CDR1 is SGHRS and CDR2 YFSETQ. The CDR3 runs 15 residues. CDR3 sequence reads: CASSLRDRGDSPLHF. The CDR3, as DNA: TGCGCCAGCAGCCTCCGGGACAGGGGTGATTCACCCCTCCACTTT.

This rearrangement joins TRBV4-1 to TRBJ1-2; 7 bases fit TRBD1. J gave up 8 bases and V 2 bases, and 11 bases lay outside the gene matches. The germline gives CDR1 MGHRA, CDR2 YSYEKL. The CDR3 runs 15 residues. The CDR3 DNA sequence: TGCGCCAGCAGCCAACTGCCGGCAGGGGGGTACGGCTACACCTTC. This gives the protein CASSQLPAGGYGYTF.

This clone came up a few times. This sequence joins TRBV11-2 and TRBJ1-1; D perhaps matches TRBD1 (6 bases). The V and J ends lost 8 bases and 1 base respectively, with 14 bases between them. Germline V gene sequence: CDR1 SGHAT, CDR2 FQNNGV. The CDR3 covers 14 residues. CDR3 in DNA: TGTGCCAGCTGCCCAACGACAGGGAACACTGAAGCTTTCTTT. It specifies CASCPTTGNTEAFF.

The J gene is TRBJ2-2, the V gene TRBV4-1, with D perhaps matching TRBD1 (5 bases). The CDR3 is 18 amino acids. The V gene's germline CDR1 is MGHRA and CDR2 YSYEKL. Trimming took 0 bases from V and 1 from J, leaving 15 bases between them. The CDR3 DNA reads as TGCGCCAGCAGCCAAGATTCGCCGAGCAGGGAGAACACCGGGGAGCTGTTTTTT. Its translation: CASSQDSPSRENTGELFF.

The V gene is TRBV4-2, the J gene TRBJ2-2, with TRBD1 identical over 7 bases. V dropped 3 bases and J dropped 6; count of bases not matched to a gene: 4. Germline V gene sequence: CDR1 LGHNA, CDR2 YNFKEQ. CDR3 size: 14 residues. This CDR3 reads CASSQTGSPGELFF. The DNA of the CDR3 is TGTGCCAGCAGCCAGACAGGGAGCCCCGGGGAGCTGTTTTTT.

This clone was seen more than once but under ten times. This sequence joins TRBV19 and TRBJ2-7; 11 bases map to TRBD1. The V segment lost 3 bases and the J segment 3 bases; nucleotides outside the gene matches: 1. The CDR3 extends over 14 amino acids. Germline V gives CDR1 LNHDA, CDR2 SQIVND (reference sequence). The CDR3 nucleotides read TGTGCCAGTAGTATGGGGACAGGGGGCTACGAGCAGTACTTC. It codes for CASSMGTGGYEQYF.

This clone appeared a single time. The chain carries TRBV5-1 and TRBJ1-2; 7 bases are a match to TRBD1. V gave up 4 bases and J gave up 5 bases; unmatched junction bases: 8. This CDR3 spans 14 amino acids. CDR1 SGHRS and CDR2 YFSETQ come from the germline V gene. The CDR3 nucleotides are TGCGCCAGCAGCCCGACGATACAGGGGTATGGCTACACCTTC. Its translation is CASSPTIQGYGYTF.

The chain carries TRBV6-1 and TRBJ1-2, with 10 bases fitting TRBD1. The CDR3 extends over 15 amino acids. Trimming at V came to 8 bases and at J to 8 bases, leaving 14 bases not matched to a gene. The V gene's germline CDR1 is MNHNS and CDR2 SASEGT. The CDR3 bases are TGTGCCAGCCGGGAGATGGGACAGGGGAGGACGGGCTACACCTTC. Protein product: CASREMGQGRTGYTF.

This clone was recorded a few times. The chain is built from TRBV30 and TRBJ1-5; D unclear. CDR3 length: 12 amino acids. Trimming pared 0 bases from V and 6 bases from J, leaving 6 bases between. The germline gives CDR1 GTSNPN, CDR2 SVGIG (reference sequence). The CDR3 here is CAWSVGAQPQHF. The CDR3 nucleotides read TGTGCCTGGAGTGTAGGAGCTCAGCCCCAGCATTTT.

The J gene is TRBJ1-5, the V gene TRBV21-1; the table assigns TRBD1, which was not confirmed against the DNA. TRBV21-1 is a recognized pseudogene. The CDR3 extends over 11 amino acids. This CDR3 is CASSRARPQHF. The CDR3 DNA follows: TGTGCCAGCAGCAGGGCCCGACCCCAGCATTTT.

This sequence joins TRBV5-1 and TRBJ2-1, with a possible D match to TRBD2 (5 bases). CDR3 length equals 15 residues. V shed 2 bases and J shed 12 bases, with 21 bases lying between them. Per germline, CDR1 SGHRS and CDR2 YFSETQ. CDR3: CASSFEGLTTYGQFF. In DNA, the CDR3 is TGCGCCAGCAGCTTTGAGGGCCTAACTACATATGGGCAGTTCTTC. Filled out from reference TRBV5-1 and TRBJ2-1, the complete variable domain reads KAGVTQTPRYLIKTRGQQVTLSCSPISGHRSVSWYQQTPGQGLQFLFEYFSETQRNKGNFPGRFSGRQFSNSRSEMNVSTLELGDSALYLCASSFEGLTTYGQFFGPGTRLTVL.